These 18 T cell receptor beta chains originate from one sample sequenced in a study of response to subunit inactivated influenza vaccine. TCRdb itself ran the RT-PCR reads through MiXCR, one entry per CDR3 protein. This table has 600,000 to 700,000 distinct CDR3 sequences, roughly 15% appearing once. Sequencing was performed on PBMCs from blood, taken 14 to 15 days before vaccination. These receptors were taken from a man aged 50-59 years who received an inactivated influenza vaccine.

V usage is TRBV5-1 and J usage is TRBJ2-7; weak D call: TRBD2 (5 bases). Trimming cost V 0 bases and J 2 bases, with 9 bases left between them. This CDR3 is 14 amino acids long. Germline lookup yields CDR1 SGHRS and CDR2 YFSETQ. The CDR3 region is CASSLEAATYEQYF. In DNA, the CDR3 is TGCGCCAGCAGCTTGGAAGCGGCGACCTACGAGCAGTACTTC. Full variable domain (missing parts from reference TRBV5-1 and TRBJ2-7): KAGVTQTPRYLIKTRGQQVTLSCSPISGHRSVSWYQQTPGQGLQFLFEYFSETQRNKGNFPGRFSGRQFSNSRSEMNVSTLELGDSALYLCASSLEAATYEQYFGPGTRLTVT.

This clonotype was seen many times. This chain joins TRBV7-8 and TRBJ2-7; D tentatively reads TRBD1 or TRBD2 (6 bases each). V was pared by 0 bases and J by 4 bases, with 10 bases between. The CDR3 is 14 amino acids. Germline V gene lookup returns CDR1 SGHVS and CDR2 FQNEAQ. The CDR3: CASSLAGGSYEQYF. The CDR3 DNA follows: TGTGCCAGCAGCTTAGCGGGGGGCTCGTACGAGCAGTACTTC.

Only a few counts were recorded for this clonotype. The chain has TRBV27 and TRBJ2-1; possibly TRBD2 for D (5 bases). V shed 7 bases and J shed 2 bases, with 15 bases lying between them. The CDR3 extends over 15 amino acids. The germline gives CDR1 MNHEY, CDR2 SMNVEV (reference sequence). The CDR3 nucleotides are TGTGCCAGCACCCCCTCGGGAAGGACCTACAATGAGCAGTTCTTC. This gives the protein CASTPSGRTYNEQFF.

This clonotype was seen more than once but under ten times. The chain couples TRBV20-1 to TRBJ2-3; tentative D call: TRBD2 (5 bases). Germline-derived CDR1 and CDR2 are DFQATT and SNEGSKA (reference sequence). The V and J ends lost 6 bases and 3 bases respectively, with 10 bases between them. CDR3 size: 12 residues. CDR3 in amino acids: CSAPTGTDTQYF. DNA of the CDR3: TGCAGTGCCCCGACGGGGACAGATACGCAGTATTTT.

This clonotype has at least ten counts. The chain recombines TRBV4-1 with TRBJ2-2; D perhaps matches TRBD2 (5 bases). In germline, CDR1 is MGHRA, CDR2 YSYEKL. The length of the CDR3 is 13 residues. Trimming took off 0 bases at V and 6 bases at J, with 5 bases between the two ends. The CDR3 here is CASSQDGAGELFF. The DNA for the CDR3 is TGCGCCAGCAGCCAAGACGGGGCCGGGGAGCTGTTTTTT.

The V gene is TRBV5-5, the J gene TRBJ1-2; 8 bases align to TRBD1. The CDR3 has 16 amino acids. CDR1 is SGHKS, CDR2 YYEKEE, per germline (reference sequence). The J segment lost 4 bases and the V segment lost 4 bases, leaving 12 bases of the junction unmatched. CDR3 in amino acids: CASSLLDRGVVYGYTF. In DNA, the CDR3 is TGTGCCAGCAGCCTCTTAGACAGGGGCGTCGTCTATGGCTACACCTTC.

This clonotype was detected a few times. The gene calls are TRBV6-6 and TRBJ2-2; D is uncertain. The CDR3 has 13 amino acids. V was shortened by 6 bases and J by 1 base, with 6 bases between the two germline ends. Germline CDR1 MNHNY, CDR2 SVGAGI (reference sequence). The CDR3 reads CASRRMNTGELFF. The CDR3, as DNA: TGTGCCAGCAGGCGGATGAACACCGGGGAGCTGTTTTTT.

The table lists this clonotype with a few counts. The chain couples TRBV18 to TRBJ1-2, with D perhaps TRBD1 (5 bases). The CDR3 spans 13 residues. Trimming took 0 bases from V and 6 from J, leaving 8 bases between them. Germline V CDR1 and CDR2: KGHSH, LQKENI. This chain's CDR3 is CASSPPVRDGYTF. Here the CDR3 DNA reads TGTGCCAGCTCACCACCGGTCAGGGATGGCTACACCTTC.

This clonotype showed up just a few times. V gene TRBV7-2 combines with J gene TRBJ1-1; 10 bases are shared with TRBD1. V lost 6 bases to trimming and J lost 3 bases; unmatched junction nucleotides: 4. CDR1 SGHTA and CDR2 FQGNSA come from the germline V gene. CDR3 length: 14 residues. In DNA form, the CDR3 reads TGTGCCAGCAGAGAAGACAGGGGGCACACTGAAGCTTTCTTT. It is translated as CASREDRGHTEAFF.

The J gene is TRBJ2-2, the V gene TRBV7-2, with D perhaps TRBD2 (5 bases). V dropped 5 bases and J dropped 8 bases, with 18 bases sitting between them. The CDR3 is 15 residues long. Germline values: CDR1 SGHTA, CDR2 FQGNSA. The CDR3 DNA sequence: TGTGCCAGCAGCCAGCAAAGGCTAGCAAGTGGGGAGCTGTTTTTT. Translating gives CASSQQRLASGELFF. Variable domain in full (rest from reference TRBV7-2 and TRBJ2-2): GAGVSQSPSNKVTEKGKDVELRCDPISGHTALYWYRQSLGQGLEFLIYFQGNSAPDKSGLPSDRFSAERTGGSVSTLTIQRTQQEDSAVYLCASSQQRLASGELFFGEGSRLTVL.

The rearrangement links TRBV27 to TRBJ2-5, with 7 nucleotides matching TRBD1. This CDR3 has 12 amino acids. Germline assignment: CDR1 MNHEY and CDR2 SMNVEV (reference sequence). Losses at the gene ends were 8 bases for V and 5 bases for J; bases not matched to a gene: 5. CDR3: CASGDRVETQYF. CDR3 nucleotide sequence: TGTGCCAGCGGAGACAGGGTTGAGACCCAGTACTTC.

This clonotype was seen only a few times. V and J are TRBV29-1 and TRBJ1-2, with D possibly being TRBD1 (5 bases). This CDR3 comprises 14 residues. Germline V gene lookup returns CDR1 SQVTM and CDR2 ANQGSEA. Trimming cost V 0 bases and J 8 bases, with 16 bases left between them. CDR3 DNA: TGCAGCGTTGAAGAATCAGGGTCCTGGAGGGGCTACACCTTC. Protein product: CSVEESGSWRGYTF. The full variable domain, its missing parts supplied by reference TRBV29-1 and TRBJ1-2, is SAVISQKPSRDICQRGTSLTIQCQVDSQVTMMFWYRQQPGQSLTLIATANQGSEATYESGFVIDKFPISRPNLTFSTLTVSNMSPEDSSIYLCSVEESGSWRGYTFGSGTRLTVV.

The chain recombines TRBV5-6 with TRBJ2-3, with 8 bases lining up with TRBD1. Germline V lookup: CDR1 SGHDT, CDR2 YYEEEE. The length of the CDR3 is 13 residues. J gave up 6 bases and V 8 bases, and 8 bases lay outside the gene matches. The CDR3 DNA follows: TGTGCCAGTCGACAGGGGCGGACCGATACGCAGTATTTT. It is translated as CASRQGRTDTQYF.

The V call is TRBV28, the J call TRBJ2-7; the D is unclear. CDR1 and CDR2 (germline): MDHEN, SYDVKM. The CDR3 runs 11 residues. V lost 7 bases and J 5 bases, leaving 9 bases between the germline ends. CDR3 in DNA: TGTGCCAGCACCCTGGGAAACGAGCAGTACTTC. Translating gives CASTLGNEQYF.

The chain uses TRBV10-3 and TRBJ1-1; D might be TRBD1 (5 bases). This CDR3 contains 14 residues. The germline V and J ends were trimmed by 0 bases and 3 bases, with 8 bases remaining between them. CDR1 and CDR2 (germline): ENHRY, SYGVKD. CDR3 protein: CAISESIGDTEAFF. The CDR3 nucleotides read TGTGCCATCAGTGAGTCGATAGGGGACACTGAAGCTTTCTTT.

For this clonotype: A read error is likely, as this CDR3 ends without the conserved phenylalanine or tryptophan. This chain links TRBV28 with TRBJ2-7; D might be TRBD2 (6 bases). Germline V gene lookup returns CDR1 MDHEN and CDR2 SYDVKM. The CDR3 consists of 11 residues. CDR3 in amino acids: CAAGTHYEQYY. The CDR3 DNA reads TGTGCTGCGGGGACCCACTACGAGCAGTACTAC.

The chain couples TRBV12-3 or TRBV12-4 to TRBJ1-3; D uncertain. V was pared by 3 bases and J by 5 bases, with 11 bases between. The CDR3 consists of 14 residues. The CDR3 loop reads CASSFEANRNTIYF. Here the CDR3 DNA reads TGTGCCAGCAGTTTTGAGGCAAATAGAAACACCATATATTTT.

The chain uses TRBV7-8 and TRBJ2-2; 9 nucleotides match TRBD2. The germline CDR1 and CDR2 sequences are SGHVS and FQNEAQ. There are 15 residues in the CDR3. The junction had 4 bases not matched to a gene; V was cut back by 5 bases and J by 3 bases. CDR3 sequence reads: CASSLKRGDTGELFF. The CDR3 DNA follows: TGTGCCAGCAGCCTGAAGCGGGGGGACACCGGGGAGCTGTTTTTT.